The 31 T cell receptor beta chains below come from one sample, sequenced in a study of T-cell reconstitution after alpha-beta-depleted transplantation in children. Unique molecular identifiers featured in how the TCRbeta library was prepared. TCRdb ran MiXCR on the PCR reads and lists one entry per CDR3 protein. The sample shows hundreds of thousands of distinct CDR3 sequences, approximately 16% of them seen only once. The sequencing here drew on PBMCs from the stem cell graft donor, taken from the stem cell graft. These receptors were taken from a human donor who donated a stem cell graft to a child with acute myeloid leukemia.

This clonotype occurred many times. The gene calls are TRBV29-1 and TRBJ2-3; the D is unclear. CDR1 and CDR2 from the germline V gene are SQVTM and ANQGSEA. The CDR3 covers 14 residues. Trimming took off 4 bases at V and 4 bases at J, with 15 bases between the two ends. For the CDR3, the DNA is TGCAGCGTTGCCCCCCGAGTTGCGGCAGATACGCAGTATTTT. Its translation is CSVAPRVAADTQYF.

This clonotype turned up a few times. The chain employs TRBV6-1 and TRBJ2-7; no clear D. Deletions cut 2 bases from V and 2 bases from J, with 13 bases between. The germline CDR1 and CDR2 sequences are MNHNS and SASEGT. The CDR3 length is 15 residues. This chain's CDR3 is CASSETPASPYEQYV. The CDR3 DNA follows: TGTGCCAGCAGTGAAACCCCGGCCAGCCCCTACGAGCAGTACGTC.

This clonotype was seen only a few times. Written as DNA, the CDR3 is TGTGCCAGCAGCTGGAGGGACAGGGTGAGGGGGCTAACCTACGAGCAGTACTTC. The encoded protein is CASSWRDRVRGLTYEQYF. This chain links TRBV7-2 with TRBJ2-7; 9 bases are a match to TRBD1. The CDR3 totals 18 residues. J gave up 2 bases and V 4 bases, and 15 bases lay outside the gene matches. Germline CDR1 reads SGHTA; CDR2 reads FQGNSA.

The chain is built from TRBV7-9 and TRBJ1-2; 7 bases are shared with TRBD1. CDR1 and CDR2 from the germline V gene are SEHNR and FQNEAQ (reference sequence). CDR3 size: 14 residues. J lost 2 bases, V lost 5 bases, and 5 bases had no gene match. This chain's CDR3 is CASSEAGGNYGYTF. The CDR3 DNA follows: TGTGCCAGCAGCGAGGCAGGGGGGAACTATGGCTACACCTTC.

Many counts were recorded for this clonotype. The V and J genes are TRBV6-2 or TRBV6-3 and TRBJ2-1; TRBD1 matches 8 bases. With V trimmed by 0 bases and J by 16 bases, 8 bases remained unmatched. The CDR3 contains 13 residues. Germline values: CDR1 MNHEY, CDR2 SVGEGT. In nucleotides, the CDR3 is TGTGCCAGCAGTTACTCGGGCGGACAGGGAAGATTCTTC. Protein: CASSYSGGQGRFF.

The rearrangement joins TRBV10-1 to TRBJ2-2; tentative D call: TRBD2 (5 bases). Trimming removed 3 bases at V and 0 bases at J, with 11 bases between. There are 16 residues in the CDR3. The V gene's germline CDR1 is WNHNN and CDR2 SYGVQD (reference sequence). The CDR3 region is CASSESEAANTGELFF. CDR3 bases: TGCGCCAGCAGTGAAAGCGAAGCGGCGAACACCGGGGAGCTGTTTTTT.

The sample holds a few counts of this clonotype. The chain combines TRBV11-2 with TRBJ1-1; no clear D. Germline loops: CDR1 SGHAT, CDR2 FQNNGV. V shed 1 base and J shed 3 bases, with 12 bases lying between them. The CDR3 consists of 15 residues. CDR3 protein: CASSLGVPADTEAFF. CDR3 coding DNA: TGTGCCAGCAGCTTAGGGGTTCCCGCGGACACTGAAGCTTTCTTT.

This clonotype was seen more than once but under ten times. V is TRBV5-1 and J is TRBJ2-5; tentative D call: TRBD2 (6 bases). The CDR3 is 16 residues long. The germline gives CDR1 SGHRS, CDR2 YFSETQ. V shed 4 bases and J shed 5 bases, with 21 bases lying between them. The CDR3: CASSPLGGWSGETQYF. The CDR3, as DNA: TGCGCCAGCAGCCCCTTGGGCGGCTGGAGCGGGGAGACCCAGTACTTC.

This clonotype has a handful of counts. The chain employs TRBV21-1 and TRBJ2-7. TRBV21-1 constitutes a pseudogene. The CDR3 extends over 16 amino acids. Written as DNA, the CDR3 is TGTGCCAGCAGCGACACCACCGGCGGCACGATCTACGAGCAGTACTTC. Translating it yields CASSDTTGGTIYEQYF.

This clonotype was picked up many times. The rearrangement uses TRBV20-1 and TRBJ2-1; no firm D call. Germline-derived CDR1 and CDR2 are DFQATT and SNEGSKA (reference sequence). The length of the CDR3 is 15 residues. Trimming stripped 1 base from V and 2 bases from J, with 12 bases between. The CDR3 reads CSARALDSTYNEQFF. DNA for the CDR3: TGCAGTGCTAGAGCTCTAGATTCCACCTACAATGAGCAGTTCTTC.

The chain carries TRBV20-1 and TRBJ2-1, with TRBD2 matching over 9 bases. Unmatched junction bases numbered 6, after V lost 0 bases and J lost 0 bases. The CDR3 has 17 residues. Germline CDR1 is DFQATT and CDR2 is SNEGSKA (reference sequence). CDR3 in DNA: TGCAGTGCTAGAGATAGACGGCGGGGGGGCTCCTACAATGAGCAGTTCTTC. This encodes CSARDRRRGGSYNEQFF.

This clonotype was seen only a few times. The V gene is TRBV6-5, the J gene TRBJ1-1; tentative D call: TRBD1 (6 bases). Germline lookup yields CDR1 MNHEY and CDR2 SVGAGI. This CDR3 has 13 residues. The germline V and J ends were trimmed by 6 bases and 8 bases, with 16 bases remaining between them. CDR3 protein: CASSTRTAAEAFF. The CDR3 coding sequence is TGTGCCAGCAGCACTCGGACAGCTGCCGAAGCTTTCTTT.

This clonotype occurred many times. The V gene is TRBV29-1, the J gene TRBJ2-1; tentatively, D is TRBD1 (5 bases). Trimming removed 1 base at V and 6 bases at J, with 13 bases between. Germline CDR1 reads SQVTM; CDR2 reads ANQGSEA. There are 14 residues in the CDR3. This chain's CDR3 is CSVEVSTGRNEQFF. The CDR3 DNA sequence: TGCAGCGTTGAAGTATCAACAGGCCGCAATGAGCAGTTCTTC.

This clonotype was seen at least ten times. The DNA of the CDR3 is TGTGCCAGCAGCTTTGGGGGGGTTCCTTTTCAGCCCCAGCATTTT. Its translation: CASSFGGVPFQPQHF. This chain connects TRBV7-2 to TRBJ1-5; possibly TRBD1 for D (5 bases). Looked up from germline, CDR1 is SGHTA and CDR2 is FQGNSA. The V gene lost 3 bases and the J gene lost 6 bases, with 15 bases spanning the gap. This CDR3 region has 15 residues. The full variable domain, its missing parts supplied by reference TRBV7-2 and TRBJ1-5, is GAGVSQSPSNKVTEKGKDVELRCDPISGHTALYWYRQSLGQGLEFLIYFQGNSAPDKSGLPSDRFSAERTGGSVSTLTIQRTQQEDSAVYLCASSFGGVPFQPQHFGDGTRLSIL.

This chain links TRBV14 with TRBJ1-4; no clear D gene. Trimming pared 8 bases from V and 1 base from J, leaving 14 bases between. The CDR3 length is 15 residues. Germline V gives CDR1 SGHDN, CDR2 FVKESK. The CDR3 loop reads CASSGPAGTNEKLFF. The CDR3 bases are TGTGCCAGCTCGGGTCCCGCTGGAACTAATGAAAAACTGTTTTTT.

The chain is built from TRBV4-1 and TRBJ2-6, with D tentatively TRBD1 (6 bases). Trimming took 3 bases from V and 0 from J, leaving 15 bases between them. Per germline, CDR1 MGHRA and CDR2 YSYEKL. This CDR3 has 18 amino acids. This chain's CDR3 is CASSHLPGAYSGANVLTF. In nucleotides, the CDR3 is TGCGCCAGCAGCCATCTTCCAGGGGCCTACTCTGGGGCCAACGTCCTGACTTTC.

Only a few counts were recorded for this clonotype. V is TRBV12-3 or TRBV12-4 and J is TRBJ2-3; 8 bases are shared with TRBD1. V shed 11 bases, J shed 2 bases, and the junction held 6 bases outside the gene matches. The CDR3 totals 13 residues. This CDR3 reads CAGRQGNTDTQYF. The CDR3 DNA is TGTGCCGGACGACAGGGGAACACAGATACGCAGTATTTT.

The chain links TRBV7-2 to TRBJ2-7; D uncertain. This CDR3 comprises 15 residues. Trimming took off 2 bases at V and 4 bases at J, with 15 bases between the two ends. Germline assignment: CDR1 SGHTA and CDR2 FQGNSA. CDR3 DNA: TGTGCCAGCAGCTTACTGGGTTTTACCCCGTACGAGCAGTACTTC. Encoded protein: CASSLLGFTPYEQYF.

This clonotype occurred many times. The chain employs TRBV20-1 and TRBJ2-2, with D perhaps given as TRBD1 or TRBD2 (6 bases each). Trimming stripped 6 bases from V and 3 bases from J, with 17 bases between. Germline-derived CDR1 and CDR2 are DFQATT and SNEGSKA (reference sequence). The CDR3 is made up of 15 amino acids. Here the CDR3 reads CSAARGGFHTGELFF. For the CDR3, the DNA is TGCAGTGCAGCGCGAGGGGGGTTCCACACCGGGGAGCTGTTTTTT.

The V and J genes are TRBV15 and TRBJ2-7; 7 nucleotides align to TRBD1. Trimming at V came to 0 bases and at J to 3 bases, leaving 5 bases not matched to a gene. This CDR3 has 15 residues. Per germline, CDR1 LNHNV and CDR2 YYDKDF (reference sequence). Written as DNA, the CDR3 is TGTGCCACCAGCAGAGATTGGGCAGGGGGCTACGAGCAGTACTTC. This translates into CATSRDWAGGYEQYF.

This clonotype has a handful of counts. The chain employs TRBV6-5 and TRBJ1-1; D is possibly TRBD1 (5 bases). The germline V gene has CDR1 MNHEY and CDR2 SVGAGI. V was clipped by 6 bases and J by 4 bases, with 15 bases between them. This CDR3 region has 14 residues. CDR3 in amino acids: CASSHTQGTTEAFF. Here the CDR3 DNA reads TGTGCCAGCAGCCATACCCAGGGTACCACTGAAGCTTTCTTT.

As for this clonotype: This clone may be a read error of a much larger clone one base away. The chain has TRBV11-1 and TRBJ2-2; D is unclear. Germline-derived CDR1 and CDR2 are SGHAT and FQDESV (reference sequence). V shed 4 bases and J shed 1 base, with 4 bases lying between them. The CDR3 length is 13 residues. The CDR3 reads CASSSVNTGELFF. The CDR3 nucleotides read TGTGCCAGCAGCTCCGTGAACACCGGGGAGCTGTTTTTT.

This clonotype has more than one count but fewer than ten. The genes are TRBV12-3 or TRBV12-4 and TRBJ2-3; D is unclear. CDR3 length: 15 residues. Deletions cut 3 bases from V and 0 bases from J, with 10 bases between. CDR3 DNA sequence: TGTGCCAGCAGTTTGGGGTCAGATAGCACAGATACGCAGTATTTT. Encoded protein: CASSLGSDSTDTQYF.

The chain employs TRBV7-6 and TRBJ1-1, with D possibly matching TRBD1 (6 bases). This CDR3 spans 15 amino acids. Germline V lookup: CDR1 SGHVS, CDR2 FNYEAQ. The V end lost 2 bases, the J end lost 2 bases, and 12 bases lay between the germline ends. CDR3 sequence reads: CASSLSEDSNTEAFF. DNA of the CDR3: TGTGCCAGCAGCTTATCAGAGGACAGCAACACTGAAGCTTTCTTT. The entire variable domain, with the rest obtained from reference TRBV7-6 and TRBJ1-1, is as follows: GAGVSQSPRYKVTKRGQDVALRCDPISGHVSLYWYRQALGQGPEFLTYFNYEAQQDKSGLPNDRFSAERPEGSISTLTIQRTEQRDSAMYRCASSLSEDSNTEAFFGQGTRLTVV.

This chain joins TRBV27 and TRBJ2-1; D is uncertain. Germline CDR1 reads MNHEY; CDR2 reads SMNVEV (reference sequence). The CDR3 totals 16 residues. With 2 bases removed from V and 0 bases from J, the gap between germline ends came to 11 bases. CDR3 protein: CASSLDKGSSYNEQFF. Written as DNA, the CDR3 is TGTGCCAGCAGTTTAGATAAGGGTAGCTCCTACAATGAGCAGTTCTTC.

This clonotype was counted only a few times. The chain links TRBV29-1 to TRBJ1-3; no definite D call. The V end lost 5 bases, the J end lost 0 bases, and 8 bases lay between the germline ends. The CDR3 spans 13 residues. Germline V gene sequence: CDR1 SQVTM, CDR2 ANQGSEA. In DNA, the CDR3 is TGCAGCGTTTTAGCATACTCTGGAAACACCATATATTTT. Amino acids: CSVLAYSGNTIYF.

V is TRBV7-2 and J is TRBJ1-3; D unclear. CDR1 is SGHTA and CDR2 is FQGNSA in the germline V gene. The CDR3 extends over 14 amino acids. Between the trimmed V and J ends, which lost 2 bases and 0 bases, there was a span of 5 bases. The CDR3 DNA reads as TGTGCCAGCAGCTTAAAACTCTCTGGAAACACCATATATTTT. Protein: CASSLKLSGNTIYF.

This clonotype was seen ten or more times. The V gene is TRBV5-1, the J gene TRBJ2-2; 9 bases are shared with TRBD2. V dropped 2 bases and J dropped 0; count of bases not matched to a gene: 2. The CDR3 contains 16 residues. Germline lookup yields CDR1 SGHRS and CDR2 YFSETQ. In DNA, the CDR3 is TGCGCCAGCAGCTTAGCTAGCGGGGCGAACACCGGGGAGCTGTTTTTT. Its protein is CASSLASGANTGELFF.

There are a few counts of this clonotype. The chain has TRBV4-1 and TRBJ2-7, with unresolved D. Trimming removed 4 bases at V and 1 base at J, with 8 bases between. This CDR3 region has 13 residues. The germline V gene has CDR1 MGHRA and CDR2 YSYEKL. CDR3 bases: TGCGCCAGCAGCCCGGTGATATCCTACGAGCAGTACTTC. Protein: CASSPVISYEQYF.

This clonotype was observed many times. V usage is TRBV9 and J usage is TRBJ2-7; 9 bases fit TRBD1. V lost 4 bases to trimming and J lost 5 bases; unmatched junction nucleotides: 7. The CDR3 runs to 14 residues. Germline loops: CDR1 SGDLS, CDR2 YYNGEE. CDR3 amino acids: CASSPGQGRHEQYF. Here the CDR3 DNA reads TGTGCCAGCAGCCCCGGACAGGGGAGACACGAGCAGTACTTC.

The chain is built from TRBV12-3 or TRBV12-4 and TRBJ1-1; no clear D. The CDR3 is 14 amino acids. V dropped 1 base and J dropped 4 bases, with 10 bases sitting between them. The DNA of the CDR3 is TGTGCCAGCAGTTTAGGAGGGTATGGCACTGAAGCTTTCTTT. The encoded protein is CASSLGGYGTEAFF.